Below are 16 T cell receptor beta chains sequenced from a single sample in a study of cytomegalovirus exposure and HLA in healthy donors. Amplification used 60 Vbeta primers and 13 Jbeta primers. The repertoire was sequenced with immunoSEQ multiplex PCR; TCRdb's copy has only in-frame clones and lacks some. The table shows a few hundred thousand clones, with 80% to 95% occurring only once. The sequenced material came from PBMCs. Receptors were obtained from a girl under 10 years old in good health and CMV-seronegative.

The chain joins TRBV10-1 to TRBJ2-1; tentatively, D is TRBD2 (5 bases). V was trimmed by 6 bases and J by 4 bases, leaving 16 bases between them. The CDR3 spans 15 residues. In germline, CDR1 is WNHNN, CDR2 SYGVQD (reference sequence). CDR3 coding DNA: TGCGCCAGCAGCAATGATATGACTACGTACAATGAGCAGTTCTTC. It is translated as CASSNDMTTYNEQFF.

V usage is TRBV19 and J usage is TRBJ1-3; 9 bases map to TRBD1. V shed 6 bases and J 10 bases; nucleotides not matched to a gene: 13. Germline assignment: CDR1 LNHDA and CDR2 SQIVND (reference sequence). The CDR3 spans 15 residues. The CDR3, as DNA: TGTGCCAGTAGCGACGCCGGGACAGGGAGTGGGACCATATATTTT. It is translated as CASSDAGTGSGTIYF.

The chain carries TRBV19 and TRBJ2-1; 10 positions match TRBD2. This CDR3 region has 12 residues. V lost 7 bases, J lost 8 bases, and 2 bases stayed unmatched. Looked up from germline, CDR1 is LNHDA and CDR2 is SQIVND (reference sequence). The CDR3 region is CASTSGSDEQFF. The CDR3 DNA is TGTGCCAGTACTAGCGGGAGTGATGAGCAGTTCTTC.

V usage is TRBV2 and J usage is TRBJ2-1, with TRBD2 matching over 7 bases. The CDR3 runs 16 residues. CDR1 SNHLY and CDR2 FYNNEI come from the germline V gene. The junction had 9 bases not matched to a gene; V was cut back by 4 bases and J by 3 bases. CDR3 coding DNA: TGTGCCAGCAGTGCCGGTCGACTAGCTAACTACAATGAGCAGTTCTTC. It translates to CASSAGRLANYNEQFF.

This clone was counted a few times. This CDR3 reads CASETGGNYGYTF. The DNA of the CDR3 is TGTGCCAGCGAAACGGGAGGGAACTATGGCTACACCTTC. The chain employs TRBV6-1 and TRBJ1-2, with no clear D. Germline CDR1 and CDR2: MNHNS and SASEGT. Deletions cut 8 bases from V and 2 bases from J, with 12 bases between. CDR3 size: 13 residues.

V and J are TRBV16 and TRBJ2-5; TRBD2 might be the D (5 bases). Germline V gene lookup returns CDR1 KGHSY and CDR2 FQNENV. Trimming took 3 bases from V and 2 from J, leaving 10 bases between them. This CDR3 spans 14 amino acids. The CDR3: CASSHPRDQETQYF. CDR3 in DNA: TGTGCCAGCAGCCACCCGAGGGATCAAGAGACCCAGTACTTC.

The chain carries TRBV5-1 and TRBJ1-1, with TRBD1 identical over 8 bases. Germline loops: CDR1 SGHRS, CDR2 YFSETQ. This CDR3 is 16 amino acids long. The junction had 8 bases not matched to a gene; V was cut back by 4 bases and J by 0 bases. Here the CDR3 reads CASSPGAGGMNTEAFF. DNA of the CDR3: TGCGCCAGCAGCCCCGGGGCAGGGGGCATGAACACTGAAGCTTTCTTT.

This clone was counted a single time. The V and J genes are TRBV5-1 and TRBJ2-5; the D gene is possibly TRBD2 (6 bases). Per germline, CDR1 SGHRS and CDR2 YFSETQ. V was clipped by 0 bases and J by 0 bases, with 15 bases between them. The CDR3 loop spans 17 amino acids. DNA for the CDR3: TGCGCCAGCAGCTTGGTTCGGACTAACCTGTACCAAGAGACCCAGTACTTC. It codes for CASSLVRTNLYQETQYF. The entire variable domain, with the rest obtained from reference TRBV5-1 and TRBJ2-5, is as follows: KAGVTQTPRYLIKTRGQQVTLSCSPISGHRSVSWYQQTPGQGLQFLFEYFSETQRNKGNFPGRFSGRQFSNSRSEMNVSTLELGDSALYLCASSLVRTNLYQETQYFGPGTRLLVL.

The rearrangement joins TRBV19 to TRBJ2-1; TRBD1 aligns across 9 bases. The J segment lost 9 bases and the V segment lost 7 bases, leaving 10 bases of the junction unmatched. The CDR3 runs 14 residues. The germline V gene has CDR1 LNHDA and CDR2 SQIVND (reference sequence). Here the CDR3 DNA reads TGTGCCAGTACGAGGGACAGGGCGGAGGTTGAGCAGTTCTTC. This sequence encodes CASTRDRAEVEQFF.

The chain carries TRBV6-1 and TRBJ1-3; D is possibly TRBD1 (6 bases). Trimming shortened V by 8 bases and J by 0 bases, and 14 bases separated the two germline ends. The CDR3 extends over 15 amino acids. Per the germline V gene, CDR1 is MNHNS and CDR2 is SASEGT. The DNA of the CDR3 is TGTGCCAGCCCACAGGGCCCGAGCTCTGGAAACACCATATATTTT. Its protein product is CASPQGPSSGNTIYF.

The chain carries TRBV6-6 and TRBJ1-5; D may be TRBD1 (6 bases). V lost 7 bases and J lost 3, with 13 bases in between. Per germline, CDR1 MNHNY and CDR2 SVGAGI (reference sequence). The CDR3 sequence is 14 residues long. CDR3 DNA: TGTGCCAGCAACCTACAGGGACCCAATCAGCCCCAGCATTTT. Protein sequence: CASNLQGPNQPQHF.

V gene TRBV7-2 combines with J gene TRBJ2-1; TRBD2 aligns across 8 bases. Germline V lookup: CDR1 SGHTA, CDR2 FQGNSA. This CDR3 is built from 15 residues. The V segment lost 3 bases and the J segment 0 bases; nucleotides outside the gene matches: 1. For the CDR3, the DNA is TGTGCCAGCAGCTTGGGGACTAGCTCCTACAATGAGCAGTTCTTC. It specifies CASSLGTSSYNEQFF.

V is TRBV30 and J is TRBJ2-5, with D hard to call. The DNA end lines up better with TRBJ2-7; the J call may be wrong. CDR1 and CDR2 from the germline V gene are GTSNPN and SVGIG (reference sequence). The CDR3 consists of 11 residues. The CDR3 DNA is TGTGCCTGGAGTGTACTAAGCGAGCAGTACTTC. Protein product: CAWSVLSEQYF.

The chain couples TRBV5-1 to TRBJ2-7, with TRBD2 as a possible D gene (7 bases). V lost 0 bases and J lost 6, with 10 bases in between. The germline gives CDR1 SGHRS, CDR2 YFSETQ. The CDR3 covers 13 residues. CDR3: CASSLAGGREQYF. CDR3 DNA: TGCGCCAGCAGCTTGGCCGGGGGGCGCGAGCAGTACTTC.

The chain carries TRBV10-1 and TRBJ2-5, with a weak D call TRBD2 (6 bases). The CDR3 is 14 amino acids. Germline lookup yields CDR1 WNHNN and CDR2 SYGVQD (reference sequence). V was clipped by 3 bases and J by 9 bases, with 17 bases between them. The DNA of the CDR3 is TGCGCCAGCAGTGACCGAATCCTAGGGGAGGCCCAGTACTTC. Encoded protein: CASSDRILGEAQYF.

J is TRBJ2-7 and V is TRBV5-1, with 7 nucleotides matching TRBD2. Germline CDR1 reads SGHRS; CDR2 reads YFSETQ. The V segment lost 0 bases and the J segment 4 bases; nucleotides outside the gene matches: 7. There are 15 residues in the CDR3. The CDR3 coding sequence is TGCGCCAGCAGCTTGGTAAGCGGGGTAACGTACGAGCAGTACTTC. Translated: CASSLVSGVTYEQYF.